The clone carrying this T cell receptor beta chain has only a few counts. The sample comes from a study of response to subunit inactivated influenza vaccine. One entry per CDR3 protein, called by TCRdb with MiXCR from the RT-PCR reads. Here the sample spans hundreds of thousands of distinct CDR3 sequences, about 25% being singletons. V lost 0 bases and J lost 4, with 6 bases in between. Germline lookup yields CDR1 LGHNA and CDR2 YSLEER. The CDR3 has 13 amino acids. The sequencing here drew on CD4+ T cells sorted from PBMCs, taken 5 to 6 days after vaccination. The TCR originated in a man aged 50 to 59 who received an inactivated influenza vaccine. The chain employs TRBV4-3 and TRBJ1-2; D ambiguous. The CDR3 sequence: CASSQDLVYGYTF. DNA of the CDR3: TGCGCCAGCAGCCAAGATCTGGTCTATGGCTACACCTTC.